The rows below give T cell receptor beta chains drawn from one sample of a study of cytomegalovirus exposure and HLA in healthy donors. Method: immunoSEQ multiplex PCR; TCRdb's copy keeps in-frame clones and lacks some. The profile shows around 180,000 clones, roughly 83% of them singletons. The sequenced sample was PBMCs. All receptors come from a woman aged 45 to 65 in good health and CMV-seronegative. The conserved cysteine and the conserved F or W are not part of the CDR3 here. Each record gives: J gene, V gene, CDR3 protein.

J gene: TRBJ1-5
V gene: TRBV28
CDR3 protein: ASTLQGNQPQH

J gene: TRBJ2-5
V gene: TRBV18
CDR3 protein: ASSPAAIGQYETQY

J gene: TRBJ1-2
V gene: TRBV20-1
CDR3 protein: SAWRIGGYT

J gene: TRBJ1-1
V gene: TRBV7-9
CDR3 protein: ASSRGGANTEAF

J gene: TRBJ2-4
V gene: TRBV28
CDR3 protein: ASSGLAGGKNIQY

J gene: TRBJ2-7
V gene: TRBV4-3
CDR3 protein: ASSPRTAFYEQY

J gene: TRBJ2-7
V gene: TRBV7-2
CDR3 protein: ASSLGTRHEVQY

J gene: TRBJ2-2
V gene: TRBV11-2
CDR3 protein: ASRLGQAGGRTGELF

J gene: TRBJ1-6
V gene: TRBV30
CDR3 protein: AWRLRGGHSNSPLH

J gene: TRBJ1-2
V gene: TRBV7-9
CDR3 protein: ASSLEGQNYGYT

J gene: TRBJ2-5
V gene: TRBV5-4
CDR3 protein: ASTPRGVKETQY

J gene: TRBJ2-2
V gene: TRBV2
CDR3 protein: ASSEARAGTNTGELF

J gene: TRBJ1-2
V gene: TRBV2
CDR3 protein: ASSGWTVNYGYT

J gene: TRBJ2-7
V gene: TRBV11-3
CDR3 protein: ASSLGQNYEQY

J gene: TRBJ2-1
V gene: TRBV4-3
CDR3 protein: ASSQAPSGRASYNEQF

J gene: TRBJ1-2
V gene: TRBV5-4
CDR3 protein: ASSLVQGALASYGYT